The rows below give T cell receptor beta chains drawn from one sample of a study of EBV T-cell therapy then PD-1 blockade in nasopharyngeal carcinoma. TCRdb keeps only in-frame clones here, not all; method: immunoSEQ multiplex PCR. Among roughly 21,000 clones listed, about 87% were seen once. Antigen specificity for these receptors is unknown. The material sequenced was CD8+ T cells from blood, taken between days 50 and 65 from a patient whose treatment included autologous EBV-specific T cells and nivolumab. These receptors were taken from a middle-aged man with nasopharyngeal carcinoma. CDR3s include the opening cysteine and the closing phenylalanine or tryptophan. Each record gives: D gene, clone size, V gene, J gene, CDR3 length, CDR3 DNA, CDR3 protein. D genes are given only for firm matches. Clone size is not always given. Where it is, it says once, few, many or a class for expanded clones.

TRBD2	.	TRBV6-4	TRBJ2-1	15	TGTGCCAGCAGCGCTTCTAGCGGGGGGTACAATGAGCAGTTCTTC	CASSASSGGYNEQFF
.	.	TRBV27	TRBJ2-7	14	TGTGCCAGCAGTTTATTTCCAGACTCCTACGAGCAGTACTTC	CASSLFPDSYEQYF
TRBD1	.	TRBV7-9	TRBJ2-2	16	TGTGCCAGCAGCCGGACAGGGGGCTCGAACACCGGGGAGCTGTTTTTT	CASSRTGGSNTGELFF
TRBD2	.	TRBV4-3	TRBJ2-3	16	TGCGCCAGCAGCCAAGGAGCGGGGGGCGCGACAGATACGCAGTATTTT	CASSQGAGGATDTQYF
.	.	TRBV4-2	TRBJ2-1	13	TGTGCCAGCAGCCAAGATCTTGGCTGGGAGCAGTTCTTC	CASSQDLGWEQFF
.	once	TRBV25-1	TRBJ2-7	12	TGTGCCACCGGGACGGGCCCCTACGAGCAGTACTTC	CATGTGPYEQYF
TRBD1	.	TRBV5-5	TRBJ2-7	14	TGTGCCAGCAGCCCTCGGGACAGGGGCTACGAGCAGTACTTC	CASSPRDRGYEQYF
TRBD1	.	TRBV7-6	TRBJ1-4	14	TGTGCCAGCAGCCAAGGGGGCTTCGGGGAAAAACTGTTTTTT	CASSQGGFGEKLFF
.	.	TRBV7-5	TRBJ2-3	16	TGTGTCAGAAGCTTACTTGCGGGGGGTTACACAGATACGCAGTATTTT	CVRSLLAGGYTDTQYF
TRBD1	few	TRBV5-6	TRBJ2-1	15	TGTGCCAGCAGCTTGAGGGGGCGGCCCTACAATGAGCAGTTCTTC	CASSLRGRPYNEQFF
.	.	TRBV7-3	TRBJ2-3	15	TGTGCCAGCAGCTCCGTCGGGACTAGCACAGATACGCAGTATTTT	CASSSVGTSTDTQYF
TRBD1	once	TRBV9	TRBJ1-2	15	TGTGCCAGCAGCGTAACCGGGACAGGGGTATGGGGCTACACCTTC	CASSVTGTGVWGYTF
.	few	TRBV14	TRBJ1-1	13	TGTGCCAGCAGCCAAAGCCCAGGCGGGGAAGCTTTCTTT	CASSQSPGGEAFF
.	.	TRBV4-3	TRBJ2-4	15	TGCGCCAGCAGCCAGCCTAACTTAGGGCGGAACATTCAGTACTTC	CASSQPNLGRNIQYF
.	.	TRBV7-9	TRBJ1-1	17	TGTGCCAGCAGCTTAGCGCTTGAAGTAGCCCTGAACACTGAAGCTTTCTTT	CASSLALEVALNTEAFF
.	.	TRBV7-8	TRBJ2-1	11	TGTGCCAGCAGCTTAACGGATGAGCAGTTCTTC	CASSLTDEQFF
.	.	TRBV3-1/TRBV3-2	TRBJ1-6	14	TGTGCCAGCACCTTTGCGGGAGGGCGATCACCCCTCCACTTT	CASTFAGGRSPLHF
TRBD1	.	TRBV7-9	TRBJ2-2	17	TGTGCCAGCAGCGCCACCGGACAGGGCACATTTTTCGTGGAGCTGTTTTTT	CASSATGQGTFFVELFF
.	.	TRBV6-5	TRBJ2-3	13	TGTGCCAGCGCCAACAGGCATACAGATACGCAGTATTTT	CASANRHTDTQYF
.	few	TRBV28	TRBJ1-2	11	TGTGCCAGCAGTTTTTGGAATGGCTACACCTTC	CASSFWNGYTF
.	.	TRBV27	TRBJ1-2	14	TGTGCCAGCAGTTCCGTGGGGTCTAACTATGGCTACACCTTC	CASSSVGSNYGYTF
.	.	TRBV27	TRBJ2-7	15	TGTGCCAGCAGTACAAGGGGGGGTCCGGGAAGGGAGCAGTACTTC	CASSTRGGPGREQYF
TRBD1	.	TRBV4-1	TRBJ1-6	16	TGCGCCAGCAGCCATCGACCCGGGACAGAGAATTCACCCCTCCACTTT	CASSHRPGTENSPLHF
TRBD2	.	TRBV7-9	TRBJ2-2	16	TGTGCCAGCAGCCCCTGGGGAGGGGAGAGCACCGGGGAGCTGTTTTTT	CASSPWGGESTGELFF
TRBD1	.	TRBV7-3	TRBJ1-4	16	TGTGCCAGCAGCTTAGCCCAGGGGGATCGAAATGAAAAACTGTTTTTT	CASSLAQGDRNEKLFF
.	.	TRBV7-2	TRBJ1-2	14	TGTGCCAGCACTCCGATCAGTGCGGACTATGGCTACACCTTC	CASTPISADYGYTF
.	.	TRBV5-8	TRBJ2-1	12	TGTGCCAGCAGCTCCGGCTACAATGAGCAGTTCTTC	CASSSGYNEQFF
.	.	TRBV6-1	TRBJ2-5	13	TGTGCCAGCAGTGATGAGGGATTCGAGACCCAGTACTTC	CASSDEGFETQYF
.	.	TRBV12-3/TRBV12-4	TRBJ1-1	13	TGTGCCAGCAGTTTAGGGGAGAACACTGAAGCTTTCTTT	CASSLGENTEAFF
.	.	TRBV21-1	TRBJ2-3	17	TGTGCCAGCAGCTCAAGTGCCTCCAGGGAAAGCACAGATACGCAGTATTTT	CASSSSASRESTDTQYF
.	.	TRBV3-1/TRBV3-2	TRBJ1-3	17	TGTGCCAGCAGCCAAGAAGCCCACACTCTCTCTGGAAACACCATATATTTT	CASSQEAHTLSGNTIYF
.	.	TRBV5-6	TRBJ1-1	13	TGTGCCAGCAGCTTGGGGGGGACCCCTGAAGCTTTCTTT	CASSLGGTPEAFF
.	few	TRBV6-1	TRBJ1-6	14	TGTGCCAGCAGTGAGGGGGGTGTAAATTCACCCCTCCACTTT	CASSEGGVNSPLHF